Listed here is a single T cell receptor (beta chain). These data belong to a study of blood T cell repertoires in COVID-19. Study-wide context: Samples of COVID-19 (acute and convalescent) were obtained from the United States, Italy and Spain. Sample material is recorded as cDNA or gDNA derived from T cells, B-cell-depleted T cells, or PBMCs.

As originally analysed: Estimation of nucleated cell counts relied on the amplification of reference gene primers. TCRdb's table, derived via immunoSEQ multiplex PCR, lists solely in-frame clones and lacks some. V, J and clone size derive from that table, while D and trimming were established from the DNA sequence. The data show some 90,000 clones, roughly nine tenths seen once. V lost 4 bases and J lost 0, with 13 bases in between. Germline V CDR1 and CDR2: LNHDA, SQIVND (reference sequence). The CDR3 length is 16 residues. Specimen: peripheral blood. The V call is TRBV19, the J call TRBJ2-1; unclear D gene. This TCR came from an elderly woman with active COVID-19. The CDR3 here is CASSRIDMSSYNEQFF. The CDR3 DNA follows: TGTGCCAGTAGTAGAATCGACATGAGCTCCTACAATGAGCAGTTCTTC.